This entry lists 25 T cell receptor beta chains sequenced from one sample in a study of T cells in Graves' hyperthyroidism and ophthalmopathy. The source material, RNA transcripts, was used to amplify TCR beta CDR3 regions. A first-round RT-PCR of the TCR CDR3 used the HTBI primer set. MiXCR, run by TCRdb on the multiplex PCR reads, gives a single entry per CDR3 protein. Of around 540,000 distinct CDR3 sequences in the sample, 40% to 55% were seen once. Sequenced material: peripheral blood or thyroid tissue (not recorded which). The receptors here all came from a woman between 18 and 29 years old with Graves' hyperthyroidism.

The J gene is TRBJ1-1, the V gene TRBV10-3; D is unclear. This CDR3 is 13 amino acids long. The germline V and J ends were trimmed by 11 bases and 1 base, with 14 bases remaining between them. Per the germline V gene, CDR1 is ENHRY and CDR2 is SYGVKD. This CDR3 is CAGSYGPNTEAFF. Here the CDR3 DNA reads TGTGCCGGCAGTTATGGACCGAACACTGAAGCTTTCTTT.

In the case of this clonotype: One end of the junction does not line up with germline, which may come from a read error. The chain is built from TRBV6-1 and TRBJ1-5, with TRBD1 identical over 8 bases. CDR3 length: 16 residues. The germline V gene has CDR1 MNHNS and CDR2 SASEGT. DNA of the CDR3: TGCGCCAGCAGCCAACTCACAGGGGGTAGCAATCAGCCCCAGCATTTT. Encoded protein: CASSQLTGGSNQPQHF.

This clonotype was seen repeatedly, ten times or more. The rearrangement links TRBV29-1 to TRBJ1-1; D not certain. Looked up from germline, CDR1 is SQVTM and CDR2 is ANQGSEA. Trimming stripped 2 bases from V and 6 bases from J, with 16 bases between. The CDR3 is made up of 14 amino acids. The CDR3 DNA reads TGCAGCGTTGAATCCGGAGGGAGAAGCTCTGAAGCTTTCTTT. It specifies CSVESGGRSSEAFF.

V is TRBV11-1 and J is TRBJ1-5; D unresolved. Trimming cost V 1 base and J 4 bases, with 11 bases left between them. The CDR3 totals 15 residues. The germline CDR1 and CDR2 sequences are SGHAT and FQDESV (reference sequence). The CDR3 sequence: CASSLETGTNQPQHF. The CDR3 region has the DNA TGTGCCAGCAGCTTAGAGACGGGAACTAATCAGCCCCAGCATTTT.

The chain is built from TRBV10-3 and TRBJ2-7; weak D call: TRBD2 (6 bases). This CDR3 has 14 residues. Per germline, CDR1 ENHRY and CDR2 SYGVKD. Trimming left V 4 bases short and J 2 bases short, with 12 bases between. The DNA for the CDR3 is TGTGCCATCAGTGCGATCGGGAGTCCCTACGAGCAGTACTTC. Its protein product is CAISAIGSPYEQYF.

The table lists this clonotype with a few counts. The chain has TRBV14 and TRBJ1-2; D is undetermined. This CDR3 comprises 15 residues. Trimming took 2 bases from V and 3 from J, leaving 13 bases between them. CDR1 and CDR2 (germline): SGHDN, FVKESK. For the CDR3, the DNA is TGTGCCAGCAGCCAATTCATGAGGGAGGACTATGGCTACACCTTC. This sequence encodes CASSQFMREDYGYTF.

The chain uses TRBV29-1 and TRBJ2-3, with 9 bases lining up with TRBD1. The CDR3 runs 15 residues. Trimming removed 2 bases from V and 0 bases from J; junction bases left unmatched: 3. Germline values: CDR1 SQVTM, CDR2 ANQGSEA. The CDR3 nucleotides are TGCAGCGTTGAAACAGGGGGCTGGAGCACAGATACGCAGTATTTT. Residues: CSVETGGWSTDTQYF.

The gene calls are TRBV5-1 and TRBJ1-2, with TRBD1 identical over 7 bases. Germline values: CDR1 SGHRS, CDR2 YFSETQ. The CDR3 spans 15 residues. V lost 3 bases, J lost 7 bases, and 12 bases stayed unmatched. The DNA of the CDR3 is TGCGCCAGCAGCTGGGGGGACAGTGTTAGGAGTGGCTACACCTTC. The encoded protein is CASSWGDSVRSGYTF.

This clonotype was seen only a few times. J is TRBJ1-5 and V is TRBV19, with a tentative D call TRBD1 (5 bases). CDR1 LNHDA and CDR2 SQIVND come from the germline V gene (reference sequence). There are 15 residues in the CDR3. V lost 1 base to trimming and J lost 4 bases, with 11 bases between them. The CDR3 DNA follows: TGTGCCAGTAGTATAGGCCAGGGTCGTAATCAGCCCCAGCATTTT. Protein product: CASSIGQGRNQPQHF.

The chain joins TRBV24-1 to TRBJ1-2; D is unresolved. CDR3 length equals 14 residues. Looked up from germline, CDR1 is KGHDR and CDR2 is SFDVKD. The CDR3 region has the DNA TGTACCAGCAGAGGTGGAGAAACTAACTATGGCTACACCTTC. It yields the protein CTSRGGETNYGYTF.

This clonotype has a single count. The gene calls are TRBV25-1 and TRBJ2-6; a possible D gene is TRBD2 (6 bases). V was pared by 5 bases and J by 0 bases, with 11 bases between. Germline CDR1 and CDR2: MGHDK and SYGVNS. CDR3 size: 16 residues. CDR3 coding DNA: TGTGCCAGCAGTTACGGCGGGGTCTCTGGGGCCAACGTCCTGACTTTC. This codes for CASSYGGVSGANVLTF.

The chain has TRBV4-2 and TRBJ2-3, with D uncertain. Germline V gene lookup returns CDR1 LGHNA and CDR2 YNFKEQ. The V end lost 1 base, the J end lost 2 bases, and 10 bases lay between the germline ends. The CDR3 spans 15 residues. For the CDR3, the DNA is TGTGCCAGCAGCCAAGTCCTTGGTTCCACAGATACGCAGTATTTT. Its translation is CASSQVLGSTDTQYF.

In the case of this clonotype: The junction differs from germline at one of its ends, possibly a read error. This sequence joins TRBV7-9 and TRBJ1-3; D is uncertain. Germline CDR1 SEHNR, CDR2 FQNEAQ (reference sequence). This CDR3 spans 11 amino acids. The CDR3 sequence is CVSSRTGTIYF. The DNA of the CDR3 is TGTGTCAGCAGTCGGACTGGGACCATATATTTT.

This chain uses TRBV7-8 with TRBJ1-1; 7 nucleotides align to TRBD1. The V gene's germline CDR1 is SGHVS and CDR2 FQNEAQ. V was pared by 4 bases and J by 2 bases, with 7 bases of the junction left unmatched. The CDR3 spans 15 residues. In DNA form, the CDR3 reads TGTGCCAGCAGCTCCCGGGACAGTTTCAACACTGAAGCTTTCTTT. Translating gives CASSSRDSFNTEAFF.

This clonotype was counted ten times or more. The rearrangement joins TRBV7-9 to TRBJ1-4; no clear D. The V gene's germline CDR1 is SEHNR and CDR2 FQNEAQ (reference sequence). Trimming took 4 bases from V and 6 from J, leaving 9 bases between them. The CDR3 has 13 residues. The DNA for the CDR3 is TGTGCCAGCAGCTCCGACGGGGATGAAAAACTGTTTTTT. The encoded protein is CASSSDGDEKLFF.

V gene TRBV7-9 combines with J gene TRBJ1-6, with a possible D match to TRBD1 (6 bases). The CDR3 totals 15 residues. V lost 7 bases to trimming and J lost 0 bases, with 10 bases between them. Germline lookup yields CDR1 SEHNR and CDR2 FQNEAQ (reference sequence). CDR3 sequence (DNA): TGTGCCAGCACCGGGACAAACTCCTATAATTCACCCCTCCACTTT. Protein: CASTGTNSYNSPLHF.

This clonotype occurred many times. V gene TRBV7-2 combines with J gene TRBJ1-4; D possibly corresponds to TRBD1 (6 bases). CDR1 and CDR2 from the germline V gene are SGHTA and FQGNSA. The CDR3 consists of 14 residues. V gave up 7 bases and J gave up 4 bases, with 13 bases separating them. CDR3 loop: CASKPGAYNEKLFF. For the CDR3, the DNA is TGTGCCAGCAAACCGGGGGCGTATAATGAAAAACTGTTTTTT.

There are a few counts of this clonotype. The chain links TRBV24-1 to TRBJ2-2; D gene unclear. In germline, CDR1 is KGHDR, CDR2 SFDVKD. This CDR3 has 15 residues. V was shortened by 3 bases and J by 4 bases, with 11 bases between the two germline ends. DNA for the CDR3: TGTGCCACCAGTGATCCCTTTGCCATCACCGGGGAGCTGTTTTTT. Its protein is CATSDPFAITGELFF.

Remarks on this clonotype: One end of the junction does not line up with germline, which may come from a read error. The chain recombines TRBV7-9 with TRBJ1-6; 8 positions match TRBD1. There are 16 residues in the CDR3. The V gene's germline CDR1 is SEHNR and CDR2 FQNEAQ (reference sequence). CDR3 residues: CASSHGTGARNSPLHF. The CDR3 DNA reads TGCGCCAGCAGCCACGGGACAGGCGCCCGTAATTCACCCCTCCACTTT.

This clonotype was seen many times. The V call is TRBV9, the J call TRBJ1-1; D is unclear. The V end was cut by 1 base, the J end by 2 bases, with 9 bases between. CDR3 size: 14 residues. Germline V gene data show CDR1 as SGDLS and CDR2 as YYNGEE. DNA for the CDR3: TGTGCCAGCAGCGTAAACAGCATTAACACTGAAGCTTTCTTT. It yields the protein CASSVNSINTEAFF.

This clonotype was observed at least ten times. The rearrangement joins TRBV7-3 to TRBJ1-1; no definite D call. Germline CDR1 reads SGHTA; CDR2 reads FQGTGA. Trimming cost V 1 base and J 4 bases, with 10 bases left between them. The CDR3 runs to 14 residues. In DNA, the CDR3 is TGTGCCAGCAGCTTAAGTCCCGGGCGCACTGAAGCTTTCTTT. Translated, it gives CASSLSPGRTEAFF.

This chain joins TRBV10-3 and TRBJ1-4; D uncertain. The CDR3 covers 12 residues. Germline CDR1 reads ENHRY; CDR2 reads SYGVKD. The V end lost 7 bases, the J end lost 8 bases, and 11 bases lay between the germline ends. CDR3 coding DNA: TGTGCCATCACTGGGGATAGCGAAAAACTGTTTTTT. Its translation: CAITGDSEKLFF.

The chain links TRBV5-6 to TRBJ1-5, with D maybe TRBD1 (5 bases). The CDR3 has 13 residues. Per germline, CDR1 SGHDT and CDR2 YYEEEE. V dropped 4 bases and J dropped 4 bases, with 9 bases sitting between them. The CDR3 nucleotides are TGTGCCAGCAGCATAGGGACTAATCAGCCCCAGCATTTT. It specifies CASSIGTNQPQHF.

The gene calls are TRBV24-1 and TRBJ2-3, with TRBD1 as a possible D gene (6 bases). Germline CDR1 KGHDR, CDR2 SFDVKD. This CDR3 is 17 amino acids long. The germline V and J ends were trimmed by 6 bases and 3 bases, with 21 bases remaining between them. Here the CDR3 reads CATSSRPSGDGTDTQYF. Here the CDR3 DNA reads TGTGCCACCAGTTCCCGACCCTCAGGGGATGGGACAGATACGCAGTATTTT.

This clonotype was picked up many times. The CDR3 bases are TGTGCCAGCAGGGAGGTCAGGACCTACGAGCAGTACTTC. Translation: CASREVRTYEQYF. This sequence joins TRBV6-1 and TRBJ2-7; possible D gene TRBD2, 5 bases. Trimming pared 6 bases from V and 2 bases from J, leaving 11 bases between. Germline V gene sequence: CDR1 MNHNS, CDR2 SASEGT. CDR3 size: 13 residues.